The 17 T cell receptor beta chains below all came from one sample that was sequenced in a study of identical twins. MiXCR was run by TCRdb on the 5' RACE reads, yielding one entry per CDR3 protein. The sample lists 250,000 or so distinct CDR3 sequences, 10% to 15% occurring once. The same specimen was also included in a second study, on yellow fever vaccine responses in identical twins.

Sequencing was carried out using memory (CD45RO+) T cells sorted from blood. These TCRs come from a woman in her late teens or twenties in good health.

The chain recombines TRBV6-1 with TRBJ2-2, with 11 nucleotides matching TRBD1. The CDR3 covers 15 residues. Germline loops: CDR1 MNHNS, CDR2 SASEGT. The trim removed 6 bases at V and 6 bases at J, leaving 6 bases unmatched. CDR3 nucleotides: TGTGCCAGCAGATTCCCGGACAGGGGGCCCGGGGAGCTGTTTTTT. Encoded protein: CASRFPDRGPGELFF.

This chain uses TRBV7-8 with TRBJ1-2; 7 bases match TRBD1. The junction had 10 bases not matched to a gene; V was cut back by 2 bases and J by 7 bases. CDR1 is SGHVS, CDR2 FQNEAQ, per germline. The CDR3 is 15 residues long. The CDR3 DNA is TGTGCCAGCAGCTTAAAGACAGGGACCTCTTTTGGCTACACCTTC. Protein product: CASSLKTGTSFGYTF.

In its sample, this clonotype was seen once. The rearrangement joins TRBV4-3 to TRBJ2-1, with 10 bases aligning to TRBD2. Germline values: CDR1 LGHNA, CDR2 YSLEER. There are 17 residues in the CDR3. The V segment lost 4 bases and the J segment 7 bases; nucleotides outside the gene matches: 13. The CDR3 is CASSRLLAGVLGNEQFF. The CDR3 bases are TGCGCCAGCAGCCGTCTGCTAGCGGGAGTCCTGGGGAATGAGCAGTTCTTC.

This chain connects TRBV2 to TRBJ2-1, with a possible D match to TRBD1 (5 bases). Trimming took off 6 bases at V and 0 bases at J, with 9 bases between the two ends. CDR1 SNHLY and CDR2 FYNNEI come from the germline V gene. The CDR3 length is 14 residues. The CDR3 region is CASRPQGSYNEQFF. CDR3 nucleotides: TGTGCCAGCAGGCCCCAGGGCTCCTACAATGAGCAGTTCTTC.

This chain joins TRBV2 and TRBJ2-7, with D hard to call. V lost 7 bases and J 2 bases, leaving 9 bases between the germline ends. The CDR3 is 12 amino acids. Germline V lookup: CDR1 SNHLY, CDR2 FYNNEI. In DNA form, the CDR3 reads TGTGCCAGCAAGGGCCCGCCCTACGAGCAGTACTTC. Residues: CASKGPPYEQYF.

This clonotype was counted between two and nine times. The CDR3 reads CASRDSARGGTDTQYF. The CDR3 DNA reads as TGTGCCAGCAGAGATAGCGCTCGAGGCGGCACAGATACGCAGTATTTT. V usage is TRBV12-3 or TRBV12-4 and J usage is TRBJ2-3; D possibly corresponds to TRBD2 (5 bases). This CDR3 has 16 residues. Trimming cost V 6 bases and J 1 base, with 17 bases left between them.

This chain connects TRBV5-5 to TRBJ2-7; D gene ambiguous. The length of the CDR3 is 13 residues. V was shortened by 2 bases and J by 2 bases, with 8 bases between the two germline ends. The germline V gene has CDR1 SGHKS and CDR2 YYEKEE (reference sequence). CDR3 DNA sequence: TGTGCCAGCAGCTTACTTTCCCCCTACGAGCAGTACTTC. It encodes CASSLLSPYEQYF.

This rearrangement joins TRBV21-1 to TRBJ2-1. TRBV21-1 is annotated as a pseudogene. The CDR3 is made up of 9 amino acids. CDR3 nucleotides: TGTGCCAGCAACAAGCGAGGGTTCTTC. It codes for CASNKRGFF.

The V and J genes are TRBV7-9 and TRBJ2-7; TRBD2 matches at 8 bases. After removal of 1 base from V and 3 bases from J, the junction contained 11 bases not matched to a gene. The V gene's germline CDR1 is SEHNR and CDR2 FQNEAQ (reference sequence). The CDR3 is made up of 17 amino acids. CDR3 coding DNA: TGTGCCAGCAGCTTAGGGGGGCTAGCGGGCCTTTACTACGAGCAGTACTTC. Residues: CASSLGGLAGLYYEQYF.

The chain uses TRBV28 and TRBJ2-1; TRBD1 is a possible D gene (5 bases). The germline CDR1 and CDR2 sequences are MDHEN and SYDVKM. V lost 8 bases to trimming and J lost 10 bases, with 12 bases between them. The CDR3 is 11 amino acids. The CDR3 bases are TGTGCCAGCCGCTCAGGGTGGGAGCAGTTCTTC. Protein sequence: CASRSGWEQFF.

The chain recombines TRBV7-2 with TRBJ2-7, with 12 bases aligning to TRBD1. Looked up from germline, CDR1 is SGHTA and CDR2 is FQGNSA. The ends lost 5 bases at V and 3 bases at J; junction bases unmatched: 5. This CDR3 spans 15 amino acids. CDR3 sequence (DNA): TGTGCCAGCAGCATCCGGGACAGGGGGCTCTACGAGCAGTACTTC. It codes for CASSIRDRGLYEQYF.

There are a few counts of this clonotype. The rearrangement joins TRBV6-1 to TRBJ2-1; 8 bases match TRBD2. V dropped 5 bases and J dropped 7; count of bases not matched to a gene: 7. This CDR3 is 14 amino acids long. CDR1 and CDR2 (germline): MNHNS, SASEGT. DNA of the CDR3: TGTGCCAGCAGTCTGTCTAGCGGGCAAAATGAGCAGTTCTTC. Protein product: CASSLSSGQNEQFF.

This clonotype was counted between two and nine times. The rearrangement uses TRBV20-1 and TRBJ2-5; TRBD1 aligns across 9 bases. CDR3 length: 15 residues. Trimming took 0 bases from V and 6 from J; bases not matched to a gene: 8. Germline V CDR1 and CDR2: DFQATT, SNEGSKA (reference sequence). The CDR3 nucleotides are TGCAGTGCTAGAGATGGGGACAGGGTGGAAAAGACCCAGTACTTC. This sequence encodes CSARDGDRVEKTQYF.

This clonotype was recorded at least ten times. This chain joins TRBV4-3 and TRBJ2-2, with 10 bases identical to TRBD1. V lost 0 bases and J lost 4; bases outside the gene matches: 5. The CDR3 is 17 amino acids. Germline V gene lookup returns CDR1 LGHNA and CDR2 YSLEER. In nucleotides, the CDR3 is TGCGCCAGCAGCCAAGAGCCGGGACAGGGGACCACCGGGGAGCTGTTTTTT. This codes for CASSQEPGQGTTGELFF.

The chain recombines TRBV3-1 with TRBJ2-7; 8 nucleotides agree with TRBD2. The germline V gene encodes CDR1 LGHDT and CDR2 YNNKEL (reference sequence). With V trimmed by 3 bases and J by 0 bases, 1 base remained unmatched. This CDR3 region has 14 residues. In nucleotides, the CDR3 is TGTGCCAGCAGCCATAGCGGGGCCTCCTACGAGCAGTACTTC. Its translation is CASSHSGASYEQYF.

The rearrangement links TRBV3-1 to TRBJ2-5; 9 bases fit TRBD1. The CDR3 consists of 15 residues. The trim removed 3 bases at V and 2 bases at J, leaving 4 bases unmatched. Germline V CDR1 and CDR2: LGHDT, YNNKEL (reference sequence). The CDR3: CASSHMTGGQETQYF. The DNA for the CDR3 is TGTGCCAGCAGCCACATGACAGGGGGGCAAGAGACCCAGTACTTC.

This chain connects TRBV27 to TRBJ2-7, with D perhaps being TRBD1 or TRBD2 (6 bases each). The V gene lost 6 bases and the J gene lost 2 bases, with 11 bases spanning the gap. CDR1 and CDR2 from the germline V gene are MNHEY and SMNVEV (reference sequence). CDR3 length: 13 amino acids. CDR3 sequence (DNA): TGTGCCAGCAGCCTCCGGGGGCCCTACGAGCAGTACTTC. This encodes CASSLRGPYEQYF.